This T cell receptor beta chain was sequenced in a study of CD8 T cells in Susac syndrome. With random hexamers, roughly 0.45 to 1 ug RNA was reverse transcribed. immunoSEQ multiplex PCR amplified TCR beta CDR3 across 54 Vbeta, 13 Jbeta. TCRdb re-derived calls from the immunoSEQ multiplex PCR reads in MiXCR, one entry per CDR3 protein. The sample consists of 150,000 or so distinct CDR3 sequences, approximately 95% of them appearing once. V was pared by 0 bases and J by 0 bases, with 5 bases between. The CDR3 covers 15 residues. The germline V gene has CDR1 LNHNV and CDR2 YYDKDF (reference sequence). The sequencing sample was made of CD4+ T cells from PBMCs. The receptor was derived from a human donor with Susac syndrome. This chain joins TRBV15 and TRBJ2-2, with D hard to call. In nucleotides, the CDR3 is TGTGCCACCAGCAGAGATAGGCCGAACACCGGGGAGCTGTTTTTT. Its translation is CATSRDRPNTGELFF.